This T cell receptor beta chain emerged from a study of regulatory T cells in long-lasting Graves disease. Study in general: Under 3 months of antithyroid drugs had been taken by newly diagnosed Graves' patients. Findings and limits, study-wide: Persistent disease exhibited a predilection for TRBV28, TRBJ1-2 and TRBJ2-5.

This clonotype was found a few times. What it recognizes is unknown. The time point here: newly diagnosed GD, antithyroid drugs for less than 3 months. There was RNA extracted from PBMCs, and the TCR library was made from it. CDR3 regions were amplified by Arm-PCR using iRepertoire HTBI primers to build TCR beta libraries. From the multiplex PCR reads, TCRdb called clonotypes with MiXCR, one entry per CDR3 protein. The table includes more than 450,000 distinct CDR3 sequences, roughly 17% detected once. With 4 bases removed from V and 6 bases from J, the gap between germline ends came to 16 bases. Germline-derived CDR1 and CDR2 are MGHRA and YSYEKL. CDR3 length equals 14 residues. The same data also contributed to another study, on T cells in Graves' hyperthyroidism and ophthalmopathy. This second study notes: The diagnoses drew upon clinical symptoms, serum thyroxine and TRAb, thyroid ultrasound and orbital computed tomography. Stable hyperthyroidism was separated from ophthalmopathy by a model based on 13 V-J features.

This sequence originates from a man aged 35-49 years with Graves disease. Sequencing was performed on peripheral blood mononuclear cells (PBMCs), taken at new diagnosis, from a patient treated with antithyroid drugs. The chain combines TRBV4-1 with TRBJ2-7; D possibly uses TRBD1 or TRBD2 (5 bases each). For the CDR3, the DNA is TGCGCCAGCAGCCTCCTGGGACCCAGTCCCGAGCAGTACTTC. Translation gives CASSLLGPSPEQYF.